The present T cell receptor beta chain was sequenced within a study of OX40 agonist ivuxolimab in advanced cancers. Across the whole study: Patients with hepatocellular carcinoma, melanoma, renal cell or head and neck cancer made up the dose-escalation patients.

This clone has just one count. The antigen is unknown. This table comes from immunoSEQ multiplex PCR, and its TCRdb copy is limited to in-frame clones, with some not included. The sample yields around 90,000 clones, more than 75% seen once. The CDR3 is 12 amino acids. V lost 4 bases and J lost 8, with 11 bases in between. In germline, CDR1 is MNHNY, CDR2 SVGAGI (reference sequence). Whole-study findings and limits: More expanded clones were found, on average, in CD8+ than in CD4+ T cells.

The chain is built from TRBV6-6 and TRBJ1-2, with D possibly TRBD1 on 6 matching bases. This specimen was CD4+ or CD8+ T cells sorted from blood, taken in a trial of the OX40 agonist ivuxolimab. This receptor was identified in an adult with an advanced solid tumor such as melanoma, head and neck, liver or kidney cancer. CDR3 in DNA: TGTGCCAGCAGTTTTAAGGGGGAAGGCTACACCTTC. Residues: CASSFKGEGYTF.